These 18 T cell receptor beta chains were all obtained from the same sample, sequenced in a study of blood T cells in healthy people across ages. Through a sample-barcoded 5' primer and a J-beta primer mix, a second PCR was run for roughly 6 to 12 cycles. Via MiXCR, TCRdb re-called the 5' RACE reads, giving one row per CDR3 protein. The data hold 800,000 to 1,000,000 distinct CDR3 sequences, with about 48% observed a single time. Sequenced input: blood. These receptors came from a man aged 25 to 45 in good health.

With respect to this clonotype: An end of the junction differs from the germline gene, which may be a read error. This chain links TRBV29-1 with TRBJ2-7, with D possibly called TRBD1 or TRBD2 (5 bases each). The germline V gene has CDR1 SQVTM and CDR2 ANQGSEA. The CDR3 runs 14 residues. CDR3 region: CSVESAGKSYEQYF. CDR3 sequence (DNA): TGTAGCGTTGAATCGGCAGGGAAGTCCTACGAGCAGTACTTC.

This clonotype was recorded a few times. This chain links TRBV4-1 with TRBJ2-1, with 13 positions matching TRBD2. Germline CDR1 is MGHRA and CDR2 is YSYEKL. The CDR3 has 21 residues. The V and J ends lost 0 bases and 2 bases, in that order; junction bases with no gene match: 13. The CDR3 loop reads CASSQDGPGLAGPTTYNEQFF. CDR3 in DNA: TGCGCCAGCAGCCAAGACGGGCCGGGACTAGCGGGGCCGACCACCTACAATGAGCAGTTCTTC.

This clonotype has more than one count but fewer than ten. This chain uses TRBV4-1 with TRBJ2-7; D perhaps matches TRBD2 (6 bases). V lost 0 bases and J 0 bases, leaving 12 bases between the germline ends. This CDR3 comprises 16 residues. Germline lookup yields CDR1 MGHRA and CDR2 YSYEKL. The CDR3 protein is CASSQESGVHSYEQYF. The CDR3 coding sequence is TGCGCCAGCAGCCAAGAATCGGGGGTCCACTCCTACGAGCAGTACTTC.

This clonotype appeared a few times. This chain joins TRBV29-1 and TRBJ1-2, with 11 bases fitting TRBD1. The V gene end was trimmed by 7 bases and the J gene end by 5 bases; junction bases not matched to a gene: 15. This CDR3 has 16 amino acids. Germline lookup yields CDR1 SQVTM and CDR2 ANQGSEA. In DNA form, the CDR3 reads TGCAGCGCTGTAGGGCGGGACAGGGGGTCTTCGTATGGCTACACCTTC. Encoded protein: CSAVGRDRGSSYGYTF.

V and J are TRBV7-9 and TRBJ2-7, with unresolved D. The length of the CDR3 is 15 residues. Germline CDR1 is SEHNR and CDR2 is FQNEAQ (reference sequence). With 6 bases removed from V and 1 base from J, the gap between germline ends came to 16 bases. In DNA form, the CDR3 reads TGTGCCAGCAGTTCCATTACCGTGGGATCCTACGAGCAGTACTTC. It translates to CASSSITVGSYEQYF.

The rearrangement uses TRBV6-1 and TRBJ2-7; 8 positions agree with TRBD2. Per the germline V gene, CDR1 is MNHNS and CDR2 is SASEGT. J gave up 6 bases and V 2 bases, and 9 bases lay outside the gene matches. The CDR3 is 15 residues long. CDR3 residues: CASSETTGTSSEQYF. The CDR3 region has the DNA TGTGCCAGCAGTGAAACCACCGGGACTAGTTCCGAGCAGTACTTC.

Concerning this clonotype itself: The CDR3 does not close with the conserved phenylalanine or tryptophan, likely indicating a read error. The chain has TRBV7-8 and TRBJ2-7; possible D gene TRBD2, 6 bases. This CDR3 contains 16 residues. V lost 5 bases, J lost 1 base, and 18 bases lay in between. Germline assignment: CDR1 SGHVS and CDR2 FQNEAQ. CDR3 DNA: TGTGCCAGCAGCAGAAACCGGGACTCTAGGTCCTACGAGCAGTACTTA. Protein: CASSRNRDSRSYEQYL.

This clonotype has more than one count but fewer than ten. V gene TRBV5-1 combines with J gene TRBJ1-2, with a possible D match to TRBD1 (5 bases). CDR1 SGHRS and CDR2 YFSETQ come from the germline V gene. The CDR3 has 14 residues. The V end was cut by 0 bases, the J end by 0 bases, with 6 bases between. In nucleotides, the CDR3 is TGCGCCAGCAGCTTGGAGACAGCTAACTATGGCTACACCTTC. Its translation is CASSLETANYGYTF.

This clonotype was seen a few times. As DNA, the CDR3 is TGTGCCAGCAGCGAAGGTTGGGAGGGGCCCTACTTCAATGAGCAGTTCTTC. Its protein is CASSEGWEGPYFNEQFF. The chain combines TRBV21-1 with TRBJ2-1; the D call of TRBD2 is as the table states it, not checked on the DNA. TRBV21-1 is an annotated pseudogene. This CDR3 has 17 amino acids.

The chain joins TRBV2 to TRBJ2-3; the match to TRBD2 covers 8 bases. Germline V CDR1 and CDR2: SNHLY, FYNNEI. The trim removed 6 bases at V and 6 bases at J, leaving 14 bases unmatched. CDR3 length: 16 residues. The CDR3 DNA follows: TGTGCCAGCAGAAGCATACGGGGGGGCCAGTATGATACGCAGTATTTT. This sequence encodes CASRSIRGGQYDTQYF.

CDR3 in amino acids: CASSLVSTWGGVYEQYF. CDR3 nucleotide sequence: TGTGCCAGCAGCTTAGTAAGCACGTGGGGAGGGGTCTACGAGCAGTACTTC. The chain uses TRBV27 and TRBJ2-7; 7 nucleotides line up with TRBD2. Germline assignment: CDR1 MNHEY and CDR2 SMNVEV (reference sequence). This CDR3 is 17 amino acids long. V lost 6 bases and J lost 3; bases outside the gene matches: 17.

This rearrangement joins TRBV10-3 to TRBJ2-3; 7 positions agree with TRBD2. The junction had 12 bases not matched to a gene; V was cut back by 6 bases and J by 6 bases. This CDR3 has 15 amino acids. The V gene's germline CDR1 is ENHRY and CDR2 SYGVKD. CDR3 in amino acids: CAIRGSGSFLDTQYF. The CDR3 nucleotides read TGTGCCATCAGGGGTAGCGGGTCGTTTCTTGATACGCAGTATTTT.

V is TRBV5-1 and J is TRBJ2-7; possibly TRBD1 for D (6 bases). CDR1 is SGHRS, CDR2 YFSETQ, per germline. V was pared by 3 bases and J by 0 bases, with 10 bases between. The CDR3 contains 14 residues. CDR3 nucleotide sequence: TGCGCCAGCAGCTACCAGGGGAACTCCTACGAGCAGTACTTC. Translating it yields CASSYQGNSYEQYF.

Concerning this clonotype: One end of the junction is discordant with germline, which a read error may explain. This CDR3 is CASGDGGAGRLTYSNQPQHF. The CDR3 bases are TGTGCCAGCGGTGACGGCGGCGCAGGCCGCCTTACGTATAGCAATCAGCCCCAGCATTTT. The rearrangement links TRBV6-1 to TRBJ1-5; D unresolved. The CDR3 sequence is 20 residues long. Per germline, CDR1 MNHNS and CDR2 SASEGT.

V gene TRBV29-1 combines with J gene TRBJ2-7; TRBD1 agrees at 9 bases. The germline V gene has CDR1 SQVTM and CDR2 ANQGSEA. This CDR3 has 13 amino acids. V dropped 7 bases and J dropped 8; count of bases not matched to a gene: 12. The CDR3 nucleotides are TGCAGCGCCGGGACAGGGTCAACTCAGAAGCAGTACTTC. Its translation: CSAGTGSTQKQYF.

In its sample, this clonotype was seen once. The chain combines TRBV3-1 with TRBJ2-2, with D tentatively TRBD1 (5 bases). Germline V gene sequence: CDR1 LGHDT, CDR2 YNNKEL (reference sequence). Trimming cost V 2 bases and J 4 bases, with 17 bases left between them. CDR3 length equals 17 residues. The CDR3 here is CASSQHPKTEFTGELFF. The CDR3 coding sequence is TGTGCCAGCAGCCAACACCCTAAGACAGAATTCACCGGGGAGCTGTTTTTT.

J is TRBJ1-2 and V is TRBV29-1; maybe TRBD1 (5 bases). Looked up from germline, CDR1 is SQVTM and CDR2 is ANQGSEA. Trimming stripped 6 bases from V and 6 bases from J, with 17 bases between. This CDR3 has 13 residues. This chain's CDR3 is CSVPGQGENGYTF. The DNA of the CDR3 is TGCAGCGTCCCGGGGCAGGGAGAGAATGGCTACACCTTC.

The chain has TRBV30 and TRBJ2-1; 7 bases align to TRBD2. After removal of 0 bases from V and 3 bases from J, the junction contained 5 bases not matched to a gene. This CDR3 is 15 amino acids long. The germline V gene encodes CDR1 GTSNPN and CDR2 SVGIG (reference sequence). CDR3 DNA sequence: TGTGCCTGGAGTGTACGGGCGGGAGTCTACAATGAGCAGTTCTTC. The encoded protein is CAWSVRAGVYNEQFF.